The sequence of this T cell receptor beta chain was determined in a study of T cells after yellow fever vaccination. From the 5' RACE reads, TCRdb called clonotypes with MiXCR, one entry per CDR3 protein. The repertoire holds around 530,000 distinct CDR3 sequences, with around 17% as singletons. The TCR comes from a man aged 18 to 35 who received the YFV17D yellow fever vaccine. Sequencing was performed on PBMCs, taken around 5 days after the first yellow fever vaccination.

CDR3 protein: CARTQGAGTEAFF. The CDR3 bases are TGTGCCAGGACACAGGGGGCTGGGACTGAAGCTTTCTTT. This chain uses TRBV19 with TRBJ1-1; 9 bases line up with TRBD1. CDR3 length: 13 residues. The trim removed 9 bases at V and 5 bases at J, leaving 7 bases unmatched. Per germline, CDR1 LNHDA and CDR2 SQIVND (reference sequence).